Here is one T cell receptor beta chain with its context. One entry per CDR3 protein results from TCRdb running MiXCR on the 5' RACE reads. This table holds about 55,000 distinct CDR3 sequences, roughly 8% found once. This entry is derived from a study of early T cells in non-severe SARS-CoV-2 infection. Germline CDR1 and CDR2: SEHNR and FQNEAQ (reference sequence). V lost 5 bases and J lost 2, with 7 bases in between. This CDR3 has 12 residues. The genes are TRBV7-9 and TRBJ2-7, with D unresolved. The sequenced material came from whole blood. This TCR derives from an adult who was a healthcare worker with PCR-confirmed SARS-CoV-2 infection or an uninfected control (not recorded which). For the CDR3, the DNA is TGTGCCAGCAGCCCAAGCCCCTACGAGCAGTACTTC. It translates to CASSPSPYEQYF.